This TCR beta chain is from a study of T-cell reconstitution after alpha-beta-depleted transplantation in children. CDR1 and CDR2 from the germline V gene are SGHRS and YFSETQ. V was pared by 5 bases and J by 2 bases, with 10 bases between. There are 13 residues in the CDR3. This clonotype occurred many times. During its preparation, the TCRbeta library received unique molecular identifiers. MiXCR, applied by TCRdb to the PCR reads, yields one record per CDR3 protein. This sample has 350,000 to 400,000 distinct CDR3 sequences; more than 10% occur once, and the top ten carry approximately 4.2%. The chain combines TRBV5-1 with TRBJ1-1, with D maybe TRBD1 (6 bases). Material: PBMCs, obtained from the stem cell graft. This clonotype was sampled from a human donor who donated a stem cell graft to a child with Fanconi anemia. The CDR3 DNA sequence: TGCGCCAGCAGACTACAGGGAAACACTGAAGCTTTCTTT. Its protein is CASRLQGNTEAFF.